Following are 27 T cell receptor beta chains from one sample sequenced in a study of T cell repertoires in cytomegalovirus infection. TCRdb re-called the reads with MiXCR, one entry per CDR3 protein. The data show about 830,000 distinct CDR3 sequences, approximately 29% seen once. These receptors have no identified antigens. The source material was cultured CD8+ T cells from PBMCs, sampled from culture after CMV antigen stimulation. These receptors came from a human donor in good health (CMV status not recorded). Some clones in this sample may be carry-over from other donors' samples.

V is TRBV6-8 and J is TRBJ1-2; perhaps TRBD1 as D (5 bases). V gave up 6 bases and J gave up 7 bases, with 15 bases separating them. The CDR3 has 13 amino acids. The V gene's germline CDR1 is MNHGY and CDR2 SAAAGT. This chain's CDR3 is CASRKDGGCGYTF. The CDR3 bases are TGTGCCAGCAGAAAGGACGGGGGTTGTGGCTACACCTTC.

This clonotype was seen only once. This clone may be a read error of a much larger clone one base away. CDR3 bases: TGTGCCACCTCGGCGGGGGCGGACACAGATACGCAGTATTTT. Translation: CATSAGADTDTQYF. The chain carries TRBV12-3 or TRBV12-4 and TRBJ2-3, with D possibly matching TRBD2 (7 bases). The CDR3 has 14 amino acids. V lost 10 bases and J 2 bases, leaving 16 bases between the germline ends.

This clonotype was observed a handful of times. The chain has TRBV6-2 or TRBV6-3 and TRBJ2-7; D not certain. There are 11 residues in the CDR3. CDR1 is MNHEY, CDR2 SVGEGT, per germline. V was trimmed by 4 bases and J by 3 bases, leaving 4 bases between them. The CDR3 DNA reads TGTGCCAGCAGTTGGCGCTACGAGCAGTACTTC. Its translation: CASSWRYEQYF.

V usage is TRBV7-6 and J usage is TRBJ1-4; D perhaps matches TRBD1 (5 bases). Trimming pared 5 bases from V and 7 bases from J, leaving 17 bases between. Germline values: CDR1 SGHVS, CDR2 FNYEAQ. This CDR3 spans 15 amino acids. CDR3 sequence (DNA): TGTGCCAGCAGCCCCCCGGGCACAAGGGGTGAAAAACTGTTTTTT. It encodes CASSPPGTRGEKLFF.

The chain carries TRBV7-9 and TRBJ2-2, with 11 nucleotides matching TRBD2. The CDR3 covers 14 residues. Trimming cost V 4 bases and J 9 bases; bases outside gene matches: 4. In germline, CDR1 is SEHNR, CDR2 FQNEAQ (reference sequence). The chain's CDR3 is CASSSGTSGWELFF. The CDR3 DNA sequence: TGTGCCAGCAGCTCCGGGACTAGCGGTTGGGAGCTGTTTTTT.

This chain uses TRBV20-1 with TRBJ2-3; no definite D call. CDR1 is DFQATT, CDR2 SNEGSKA, per germline (reference sequence). Trimming stripped 1 base from V and 2 bases from J, with 13 bases between. CDR3 length: 15 amino acids. The CDR3 sequence is CSARGLRSTTDTQYF. The CDR3 DNA reads TGCAGTGCTAGAGGCTTGAGGAGTACCACAGATACGCAGTATTTT.

This rearrangement joins TRBV12-3 or TRBV12-4 to TRBJ2-3; unclear D gene. The germline V and J ends were trimmed by 3 bases and 4 bases, with 8 bases remaining between them. The CDR3 covers 13 residues. In DNA form, the CDR3 reads TGTGCCAGCAGTTTGGTACAGCCAGATACGCAGTATTTT. The encoded protein is CASSLVQPDTQYF.

This rearrangement joins TRBV2 to TRBJ2-1; D unclear. The V end was cut by 6 bases, the J end by 2 bases, with 17 bases between. CDR3 size: 16 residues. CDR1 and CDR2 (germline): SNHLY, FYNNEI. CDR3 in DNA: TGTGCCAGCAGATCTCTTTACGAGTTAACCTACAATGAGCAGTTCTTC. Residues: CASRSLYELTYNEQFF.

The rearrangement uses TRBV10-3 and TRBJ2-5, with 7 bases identical to TRBD1. The CDR3 is made up of 17 amino acids. Trimming removed 0 bases from V and 3 bases from J; junction bases left unmatched: 10. Germline V CDR1 and CDR2: ENHRY, SYGVKD. The chain's CDR3 is CAISESKGATAKETQYF. The DNA of the CDR3 is TGTGCCATCAGTGAGTCCAAGGGGGCTACCGCTAAAGAGACCCAGTACTTC.

The chain recombines TRBV28 with TRBJ2-1, with D perhaps given as TRBD1 or TRBD2 (6 bases each). Germline CDR1 is MDHEN and CDR2 is SYDVKM. The CDR3 is 16 amino acids. The germline V and J ends were trimmed by 5 bases and 9 bases, with 23 bases remaining between them. DNA of the CDR3: TGTGCCAGCAGTCTCCTCTGGGCAGGGGAGGAGGGTGAGCAGTTCTTC. As protein: CASSLLWAGEEGEQFF.

The gene calls are TRBV14 and TRBJ1-6, with TRBD1 matching 7 bases. CDR1 and CDR2 from the germline V gene are SGHDN and FVKESK. The CDR3 loop spans 15 amino acids. J gave up 9 bases and V 4 bases, and 9 bases lay outside the gene matches. The CDR3 is CASSLRGRGFSPLHF. CDR3 bases: TGTGCCAGCAGCCTGAGGGGCAGGGGGTTTTCACCCCTCCACTTT.

The chain has TRBV28 and TRBJ2-2; possible D gene TRBD1, 5 bases. V was trimmed by 2 bases and J by 7 bases, leaving 17 bases between them. From germline, CDR1 is MDHEN and CDR2 SYDVKM. The CDR3 runs 16 residues. CDR3 bases: TGTGCCAGCAGTTTACCAGGGTTGGAGATGATCGGGGAGCTGTTTTTT. Translated, it gives CASSLPGLEMIGELFF.

This clonotype was counted a single time. A much larger clone sits a single nucleotide away, making a read error possible. The genes are TRBV7-6 and TRBJ2-5; 7 nucleotides line up with TRBD1. Germline CDR1 is SGHVS and CDR2 is FNYEAQ. CDR3 size: 17 residues. For the CDR3, the DNA is TGTGTCAGCAGCCTGCGCACTGCTCTACAGGGGAAAGAGACCCAGTACTTC. Protein sequence: CVSSLRTALQGKETQYF.

This clonotype appeared a few times. V is TRBV11-3 and J is TRBJ2-5, with D possibly TRBD1 on 6 matching bases. Germline V lookup: CDR1 SGHNT, CDR2 YENEEA. There are 13 residues in the CDR3. V was cut by 8 bases and J by 5 bases, with 15 bases left in between. CDR3 sequence reads: CASGIRGTETQYF. CDR3 DNA sequence: TGTGCCAGCGGGATTAGGGGGACCGAGACCCAGTACTTC.

Comments on this clonotype: One end of the junction does not line up with germline, which may come from a read error. The chain combines TRBV4-3 with TRBJ1-2; D remains ambiguous. Germline V lookup: CDR1 LGHNA, CDR2 YSLEER. This CDR3 has 11 amino acids. The CDR3 DNA follows: TGCGCCAGCAGCCAAGAACGTGGGTGGGAATGG. It specifies CASSQERGWEW.

The V call is TRBV27, the J call TRBJ1-2; D is ambiguous. Looked up from germline, CDR1 is MNHEY and CDR2 is SMNVEV (reference sequence). Trimming removed 3 bases at V and 3 bases at J, with 14 bases between. The CDR3 is 15 residues long. The CDR3 bases are TGTGCCAGCAGTTTTATAGGCAACAGTTACTATGGCTACACCTTC. It yields the protein CASSFIGNSYYGYTF.

The V call is TRBV9, the J call TRBJ2-1; TRBD1 agrees at 7 bases. Germline-derived CDR1 and CDR2 are SGDLS and YYNGEE. The CDR3 runs to 20 residues. V trimming: 1 base; J trimming: 10 bases; junction bases outside the gene matches: 26. The CDR3 spells CASSVSGTAPYSRPPGEQFF. The CDR3 region has the DNA TGTGCCAGCAGCGTATCCGGGACAGCCCCCTACTCCCGCCCCCCCGGAGAGCAGTTCTTC.

The chain joins TRBV6-5 to TRBJ2-1; D unresolved. V was trimmed by 0 bases and J by 6 bases, leaving 15 bases between them. This CDR3 has 16 amino acids. CDR1 is MNHEY and CDR2 is SVGAGI in the germline V gene. CDR3 protein: CASSYSWARNFNEQFF. For the CDR3, the DNA is TGTGCCAGCAGTTACTCGTGGGCCAGAAACTTCAATGAGCAGTTCTTC.

The chain employs TRBV29-1 and TRBJ2-3, with 7 bases lining up with TRBD2. The germline V gene has CDR1 SQVTM and CDR2 ANQGSEA. The CDR3 totals 15 residues. J was trimmed by 0 bases and V by 1 base; bases with no gene match: 4. In DNA, the CDR3 is TGCAGCGTTGAAGGGGGAGCGGGGAGCACAGATACGCAGTATTTT. It specifies CSVEGGAGSTDTQYF.

This clonotype was counted many times. V usage is TRBV7-2 and J usage is TRBJ2-2, with 7 bases aligning to TRBD1. Germline loops: CDR1 SGHTA, CDR2 FQGNSA. With V trimmed by 2 bases and J by 0 bases, 9 bases remained unmatched. This CDR3 has 18 residues. CDR3: CASSLPGTVNTNTGELFF. As DNA, the CDR3 is TGTGCCAGCAGCTTACCCGGGACAGTTAATACGAACACCGGGGAGCTGTTTTTT.

This clonotype was recorded many times. This sequence joins TRBV7-2 and TRBJ2-2; TRBD1 matches 7 bases. The CDR3 consists of 13 residues. The V gene end was trimmed by 1 base and the J gene end by 12 bases; junction bases not matched to a gene: 5. The V gene's germline CDR1 is SGHTA and CDR2 FQGNSA. The CDR3 DNA follows: TGTGCCAGCAGCTTAGACTACAGGGGCCAGCTGTTTTTT. This codes for CASSLDYRGQLFF.

Notes on this clonotype: As the CDR3 is not closed by the conserved phenylalanine or tryptophan, this likely results from a read error. The chain uses TRBV4-1 and TRBJ2-5; 7 bases agree with TRBD1. The CDR3 is 15 amino acids. CDR1 is MGHRA, CDR2 YSYEKL, per germline. Trimming took 3 bases from V and 2 from J; bases not matched to a gene: 6. The CDR3 loop is CASSHDGTEQETQYL. CDR3 nucleotide sequence: TGCGCCAGCAGCCACGATGGGACAGAGCAAGAGACCCAGTACCTC.

This clonotype was observed once. The V gene is TRBV20-1, the J gene TRBJ1-1; 10 positions match TRBD1. CDR3 size: 17 residues. The germline V gene has CDR1 DFQATT and CDR2 SNEGSKA (reference sequence). V was clipped by 1 base and J by 5 bases; unmatched bases: 13. CDR3 sequence (DNA): TGCAGTGCTAGAGGGAAGGGACAGGGGAAGGTTTGGACTGAAGCTTTCTTT. As protein: CSARGKGQGKVWTEAFF.

This clonotype came up a few times. The chain carries TRBV12-3 or TRBV12-4 and TRBJ2-7; 8 bases match TRBD1. The CDR3 has 15 amino acids. Losses at the gene ends were 5 bases for V and 5 bases for J; bases not matched to a gene: 11. The CDR3: CASSPRTGSVHEQYF. The CDR3 region has the DNA TGTGCCAGCAGTCCCCGGACAGGGTCTGTACACGAGCAGTACTTC.

This sequence joins TRBV20-1 and TRBJ2-5; D gene ambiguous. The V and J ends lost 0 bases and 1 base respectively, with 6 bases between them. The CDR3 sequence is 13 residues long. Per germline, CDR1 DFQATT and CDR2 SNEGSKA (reference sequence). DNA for the CDR3: TGCAGTGCTAGAGATCCGATCCAAGAGACCCAGTACTTC. It translates to CSARDPIQETQYF.

The chain links TRBV6-6 to TRBJ1-1; TRBD1 matches 8 bases. The germline gives CDR1 MNHNY, CDR2 SVGAGI (reference sequence). The J segment lost 7 bases and the V segment lost 2 bases, leaving 6 bases of the junction unmatched. This CDR3 region has 14 residues. The CDR3 nucleotides read TGTGCCAGCAGTTACGCCCCGGGACAGGATGAAGCTTTCTTT. Protein product: CASSYAPGQDEAFF.

The chain employs TRBV27 and TRBJ1-5; D may be TRBD1 (6 bases). The CDR3 is 17 residues long. Between the trimmed V and J ends, which lost 4 bases and 3 bases, there was a span of 19 bases. From germline, CDR1 is MNHEY and CDR2 SMNVEV (reference sequence). The CDR3 loop is CASSYSGQMYNNQPQHF. The CDR3, as DNA: TGTGCCAGCAGTTACTCTGGACAGATGTATAACAATCAGCCCCAGCATTTT.